This is a list of T cell receptor beta chains from one sample in a study of blood T cell repertoires in COVID-19. Profiled with immunoSEQ multiplex PCR; TCRdb holds only in-frame clones, not every one. The sample carries about 80,000 clones, 88% recorded once. Sequencing used peripheral blood. Source of these receptors: a man between 70 and 80 years old with acute or convalescent COVID-19. Both conserved end residues are part of each CDR3. Each record gives: V gene, clone size, D gene, J gene, CDR3 protein, CDR3 DNA. The D gene is left open where the match is weak. Rows may omit the clone size; those that give it use once, few, many or a size class.

>TRBV19|NA|TRBD2|TRBJ2-4
CASSVLADLAKNIQYF
TGTGCCAGTAGTGTACTAGCGGACTTAGCCAAAAACATTCAGTACTTC
>TRBV6-2/TRBV6-3|NA|TRBD1|TRBJ2-1
CASSFSTHRGRPNEQFF
TGTGCCAGCAGTTTCTCTACCCACAGGGGTAGACCTAATGAGCAGTTCTTC
>TRBV28|NA|NA|TRBJ2-3
CASSLRDSTDTQYF
TGTGCCAGCAGTTTAAGGGACTCCACAGATACGCAGTATTTT
>TRBV19|NA|TRBD1|TRBJ1-2
CASSMGTGERILNGYTF
TGTGCCAGTAGTATGGGGACAGGGGAGAGGATCTTGAATGGCTACACCTTC
>TRBV9|few|NA|TRBJ1-3
CASSAEGFSGNTIYF
TGTGCCAGCAGCGCGGAGGGTTTCTCTGGAAACACCATATATTTT
>TRBV3-1/TRBV3-2|NA|TRBD1|TRBJ2-2
CASSPNQGTGAGELFF
TGTGCCAGCAGCCCGAACCAAGGGACAGGGGCCGGGGAGCTGTTTTTT
>TRBV4-1|NA|NA|TRBJ2-3
CASSHSGTELNTQYF
TGCGCCAGCAGCCACTCCGGGACTGAGCTCAATACGCAGTATTTT
>TRBV2|NA|TRBD1|TRBJ2-4
CASRPTGGPKNIQYF
TGTGCCAGCAGACCCACAGGGGGCCCCAAAAACATTCAGTACTTC
>TRBV24-1|NA|TRBD2|TRBJ2-1
CATRGAGGLNEQFF
TGTGCCACCCGGGGGGCGGGAGGGCTAAATGAGCAGTTCTTC
>TRBV14|NA|NA|TRBJ2-7
CASSHQTGLGSYEQYF
TGTGCCAGCAGCCACCAGACAGGCCTCGGCTCCTACGAGCAGTACTTC
>TRBV5-4|NA|NA|TRBJ2-7
CASSLGSLREQYF
TGTGCCAGCAGCCTCGGGTCTCTACGGGAGCAGTACTTC
>TRBV30|NA|NA|TRBJ1-3
CAWRSYREEGTIYF
TGTGCCTGGAGATCATATCGGGAGGAAGGCACCATATATTTT
>TRBV23-1|once|NA|TRBJ2-3
CASSLCVLFSTDTQYF
TGCGCCAGCAGTCTTTGTGTACTTTTTAGCACAGATACGCAGTATTTT
>TRBV6-2/TRBV6-3|NA|TRBD1|TRBJ1-5
CASSYGRGLIQPQHF
TGTGCCAGCAGTTACGGCAGGGGGTTGATTCAGCCCCAGCATTTT
>TRBV30|NA|TRBD1|TRBJ1-1
CAWSVQRTGGGEAFF
TGTGCCTGGAGTGTTCAAAGGACAGGGGGTGGTGAAGCTTTCTTT
>TRBV29-1|NA|TRBD1|TRBJ1-2
CSVDAGQGIGYTF
TGCAGCGTTGACGCGGGACAGGGGATCGGCTACACCTTC
>TRBV6-2/TRBV6-3|NA|NA|TRBJ2-4
CASSYSTQGTQYF
TGTGCCAGCAGTTACTCGACACAGGGCACTCAGTACTTC
>TRBV9|NA|TRBD2|TRBJ2-1
CASSGTSGGSQNEQFF
TGTGCCAGCAGCGGGACTAGCGGGGGGTCACAGAATGAGCAGTTCTTC
>TRBV24-1|once|TRBD2|TRBJ2-1
CATSEAGLAGLQGEQFF
TGTGCCACCAGTGAGGCGGGACTAGCGGGCCTTCAGGGTGAGCAGTTCTTC
>TRBV4-1|NA|TRBD1|TRBJ1-1
CASSQLLGQLNTEAFF
TGCGCCAGCAGCCAGTTACTGGGACAGTTGAACACTGAAGCTTTCTTT
>TRBV19|once|NA|TRBJ1-2
CASSIRQGLNYGYTF
TGTGCCAGTAGTATAAGGCAGGGGCTTAACTATGGCTACACCTTC
>TRBV19|once|NA|TRBJ1-1
CASSIGEGLGEAFF
TGTGCCAGTAGTATAGGTGAGGGCCTGGGTGAAGCTTTCTTT
>TRBV18|NA|NA|TRBJ2-5
CASSPTAQETQYF
TGTGCCAGCTCACCGACAGCTCAAGAGACCCAGTACTTC
>TRBV28|NA|TRBD1|TRBJ2-7
CASSLPLGTGGSYEQYF
TGTGCCAGCAGTTTACCCCTAGGGACAGGGGGGTCCTACGAGCAGTACTTC
>TRBV7-2|NA|NA|TRBJ1-5
CASSPDRISNQPQHF
TGTGCCAGCAGCCCCGACAGGATTAGCAATCAGCCCCAGCATTTT
>TRBV2|NA|NA|TRBJ1-2
CASTREGTDGYTF
TGTGCCAGCACCCGAGAGGGTACGGATGGCTACACCTTC